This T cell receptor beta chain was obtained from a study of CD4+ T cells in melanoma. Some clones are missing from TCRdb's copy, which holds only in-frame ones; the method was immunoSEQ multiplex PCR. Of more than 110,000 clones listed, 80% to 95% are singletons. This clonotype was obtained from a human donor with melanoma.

DNA of the CDR3: TGCGCCAGCAGTGAGCCCCAAGGGCAGCGCAGCTCCTACAATGAGCAGTTCTTC. Translated, it gives CASSEPQGQRSSYNEQFF. The rearrangement joins TRBV10-1 to TRBJ2-1; D unresolved. Germline V gene sequence: CDR1 WNHNN, CDR2 SYGVQD (reference sequence). The V and J ends lost 2 bases and 0 bases respectively, with 17 bases between them. CDR3 length: 18 residues.